These 26 T cell receptor beta chains originate from one sample sequenced in a study of CD8 T cells in Susac syndrome (dated by TCRdb to between 2018 and 2021). The library was made by the immunoSEQ multiplex PCR assay. RNA was extracted using the RNeasy kit, and roughly 0.45 to 1 microgram was reverse transcribed with random hexamers. TCRdb reran the public reads through fastp at Q25 and MiXCR, keeping productive beta chains. Identical CDR3 protein sequences are pooled into one entry, listed with their most common genes and DNA. The sample has about 190,000 distinct CDR3 sequences on record, approximately 95% of them singletons. The ten biggest clones cover about 0.15% of the sample. Input material: CD8+ T cells from PBMCs. These receptor sequences come from a human donor with Susac syndrome.

The CDR3 DNA reads TGTGCCAGCAGTGACAGGGCTTGGAACACTGAAGCTTTCTTT. The encoded protein is CASSDRAWNTEAFF. V gene TRBV28 combines with J gene TRBJ1-1; 7 nucleotides align to TRBD1. Trimming cost V 5 bases and J 1 base; bases outside gene matches: 4. From germline, CDR1 is MDHEN and CDR2 SYDVKM. The length of the CDR3 is 14 residues.

This clonotype was picked up a small number of times. J is TRBJ2-7 and V is TRBV30; D may be TRBD2 (6 bases). V lost 0 bases, J lost 6 bases, and 12 bases lay in between. CDR1 is GTSNPN and CDR2 is SVGIG in the germline V gene (reference sequence). This CDR3 region has 13 residues. CDR3 sequence reads: CAWSVLAGSEQYF. The CDR3 DNA is TGTGCCTGGAGTGTACTTGCGGGGTCCGAGCAGTACTTC. The variable domain in full, completed from reference TRBV30 and TRBJ2-7, reads SQTIHQWPATLVQPVGSPLSLECTVEGTSNPNLYWYRQAAGRGLQLLFYSVGIGQISSEVPQNLSASRPQDRQFILSSKKLLLSDSGFYLCAWSVLAGSEQYFGPGTRLTVT.

CDR3 residues: CASSLVTSGFTGELFF. CDR3 coding DNA: TGTGCCAGCAGCTTAGTTACTAGCGGTTTCACCGGGGAGCTGTTTTTT. This chain links TRBV7-6 with TRBJ2-2; 8 nucleotides align to TRBD2. The CDR3 covers 16 residues. CDR1 and CDR2 (germline): SGHVS, FNYEAQ. V was pared by 1 base and J by 4 bases, with 5 bases of the junction left unmatched.

The rearrangement links TRBV20-1 to TRBJ2-5; D call uncertain. The CDR3 is made up of 13 amino acids. Trimming stripped 0 bases from V and 6 bases from J, with 11 bases between. Germline V gene sequence: CDR1 DFQATT, CDR2 SNEGSKA (reference sequence). The CDR3 loop reads CSARDGPKQTQYF. CDR3 coding DNA: TGCAGTGCTAGAGATGGCCCTAAACAGACCCAGTACTTC.

The chain is built from TRBV9 and TRBJ2-7; TRBD2 matches 7 bases. Germline CDR1 and CDR2: SGDLS and YYNGEE. The CDR3 is 13 amino acids. J was trimmed by 6 bases and V by 2 bases; bases with no gene match: 5. The CDR3 reads CASSVGLLTEQYF. The CDR3 nucleotides are TGTGCCAGCAGCGTGGGACTACTTACCGAGCAGTACTTC.

The rearrangement joins TRBV3-1 to TRBJ2-1; D is perhaps TRBD1 or TRBD2 (5 bases each). The germline V and J ends were trimmed by 3 bases and 5 bases, with 11 bases remaining between them. Germline assignment: CDR1 LGHDT and CDR2 YNNKEL (reference sequence). The CDR3 is 14 residues long. CDR3 coding DNA: TGTGCCAGCAGCCACGAGGGGATGGACAATGAGCAGTTCTTC. Translation gives CASSHEGMDNEQFF.

The V and J genes are TRBV19 and TRBJ1-2; possible D gene TRBD1, 6 bases. The CDR3 has 12 amino acids. Germline CDR1 is LNHDA and CDR2 is SQIVND (reference sequence). V lost 10 bases and J lost 5, with 14 bases in between. Here the CDR3 reads CATIGQNYGYTF. CDR3 in DNA: TGTGCCACGATCGGACAGAATTATGGCTACACCTTC. The variable domain in full, with the rest retrieved from reference TRBV19 and TRBJ1-2, is DGGITQSPKYLFRKEGQNVTLSCEQNLNHDAMYWYRQDPGQGLRLIYYSQIVNDFQKGDIAEGYSVSREKKESFPLTVTSAQKNPTAFYLCATIGQNYGYTFGSGTRLTVV.

The rearrangement links TRBV9 to TRBJ2-3, with 10 bases matching TRBD1. This CDR3 has 13 residues. CDR1 SGDLS and CDR2 YYNGEE come from the germline V gene. The ends lost 4 bases at V and 9 bases at J; junction bases unmatched: 5. This CDR3 reads CASSLRDRGTQYF. CDR3 nucleotide sequence: TGTGCCAGCAGCCTCCGGGACAGGGGAACGCAGTATTTT.

V is TRBV7-9 and J is TRBJ2-2, with D possibly matching TRBD2 (6 bases). V was shortened by 5 bases and J by 4 bases, with 14 bases between the two germline ends. Germline V gene sequence: CDR1 SEHNR, CDR2 FQNEAQ (reference sequence). The CDR3 has 15 amino acids. The CDR3 DNA reads as TGTGCCAGCAGCCGCGGGACGGAGAGCACCGGGGAGCTGTTTTTT. Translated, it gives CASSRGTESTGELFF.

V usage is TRBV20-1 and J usage is TRBJ2-3; TRBD2 aligns across 7 bases. Germline CDR1 reads DFQATT; CDR2 reads SNEGSKA (reference sequence). This CDR3 is built from 16 residues. Losses at the gene ends were 2 bases for V and 7 bases for J; bases not matched to a gene: 15. The CDR3, as DNA: TGCAGTGCTAGAAGAGCGGGGAGCCTCCTCCTTAATACGCAGTATTTT. Its translation: CSARRAGSLLLNTQYF.

This CDR3 reads CASSRGVDEQFF. In DNA, the CDR3 is TGTGCCAGCAGCCGGGGGGTGGATGAGCAGTTCTTC. The rearrangement joins TRBV28 to TRBJ2-1; 7 nucleotides align to TRBD2. CDR1 and CDR2 from the germline V gene are MDHEN and SYDVKM. The CDR3 extends over 12 amino acids. The junction had 4 bases not matched to a gene; V was cut back by 6 bases and J by 8 bases. The whole variable domain, remainder taken from reference TRBV28 and TRBJ2-1, is DVKVTQSSRYLVKRTGEKVFLECVQDMDHENMFWYRQDPGLGLRLIYFSYDVKMKEKGDIPEGYSVSREKKERFSLILESASTNQTSMYLCASSRGVDEQFFGPGTRLTVL.

The rearrangement uses TRBV6-5 and TRBJ2-5, with unresolved D. This CDR3 contains 12 residues. Between the trimmed V and J ends, which lost 4 bases and 5 bases, there was a span of 8 bases. Germline V gene lookup returns CDR1 MNHEY and CDR2 SVGAGI. CDR3 protein: CASSSNGETQYF. The DNA of the CDR3 is TGTGCCAGCAGTTCTAACGGGGAGACCCAGTACTTC.

Here the CDR3 DNA reads TGTGCCAGCAGCTTAGGAACAGGTCGTCAGAACACTGAAGCTTTCTTT. As protein: CASSLGTGRQNTEAFF. J is TRBJ1-1 and V is TRBV13; tentative D call: TRBD1 (5 bases). The CDR3 spans 16 residues. Trimming took off 0 bases at V and 1 base at J, with 12 bases between the two ends. The V gene's germline CDR1 is PRHDT and CDR2 FYEKMQ (reference sequence). The whole variable domain, filled in from reference TRBV13 and TRBJ1-1, reads AAGVIQSPRHLIKEKRETATLKCYPIPRHDTVYWYQQGPGQDPQFLISFYEKMQSDKGSIPDRFSAQQFSDYHSELNMSSLELGDSALYFCASSLGTGRQNTEAFFGQGTRLTVV.

This clonotype is a singleton in its sample. The V and J genes are TRBV29-1 and TRBJ2-7, with D unclear. The CDR3 length is 15 residues. Germline values: CDR1 SQVTM, CDR2 ANQGSEA. The V end was cut by 4 bases, the J end by 0 bases, with 16 bases between. CDR3 sequence reads: CSVAGKATSSYEQYF. For the CDR3, the DNA is TGCAGCGTTGCGGGTAAGGCAACAAGCTCCTACGAGCAGTACTTC.

The chain combines TRBV15 with TRBJ2-1, with 12 bases fitting TRBD2. CDR1 is LNHNV, CDR2 YYDKDF, per germline (reference sequence). After removal of 3 bases from V and 9 bases from J, the junction contained 9 bases not matched to a gene. This CDR3 is 16 amino acids long. CDR3 region: CATSRGLAGHPLEQFF. The CDR3 nucleotides are TGTGCCACCAGCAGGGGACTAGCGGGTCACCCCCTTGAGCAGTTCTTC.

V is TRBV27 and J is TRBJ2-4; D assignment may be TRBD1 or TRBD2 (5 bases each). V was cut by 10 bases and J by 7 bases, with 11 bases left in between. Germline CDR1 reads MNHEY; CDR2 reads SMNVEV (reference sequence). The CDR3 consists of 11 residues. The CDR3 is CAIWDGNIQYF. In DNA form, the CDR3 reads TGTGCCATCTGGGACGGGAACATTCAGTACTTC.

Only one count was recorded for this clonotype. The rearrangement joins TRBV20-1 to TRBJ2-7; 8 positions match TRBD2. V was pared by 3 bases and J by 0 bases, with 7 bases of the junction left unmatched. CDR1 DFQATT and CDR2 SNEGSKA come from the germline V gene (reference sequence). This CDR3 has 15 amino acids. The chain's CDR3 is CSASDPTSGSYEQYF. DNA for the CDR3: TGCAGTGCTAGCGACCCTACTAGCGGCTCCTACGAGCAGTACTTC.

This clonotype was counted once. This chain links TRBV2 with TRBJ1-1; 7 bases align to TRBD1. Germline assignment: CDR1 SNHLY and CDR2 FYNNEI. After removal of 5 bases from V and 10 bases from J, the junction contained 4 bases not matched to a gene. The CDR3 is 11 amino acids. CDR3 amino acids: CASSNRGVAFF. The CDR3 nucleotides read TGTGCCAGCAGTAACAGGGGCGTAGCTTTCTTT.

This clonotype was seen only once. V and J are TRBV5-4 and TRBJ2-3; 10 positions match TRBD1. The CDR3 length is 16 residues. Germline V lookup: CDR1 SGHNT, CDR2 YYREEE (reference sequence). The junction had 3 bases not matched to a gene; V was cut back by 0 bases and J by 2 bases. This CDR3 reads CASSLGDRGVTDTQYF. The CDR3 bases are TGTGCCAGCAGCTTGGGGGACAGGGGAGTCACAGATACGCAGTATTTT.

This chain links TRBV11-2 with TRBJ2-3; D remains ambiguous. Trimming removed 3 bases from V and 5 bases from J, with 6 bases in between. CDR3 length: 12 residues. Germline V lookup: CDR1 SGHAT, CDR2 FQNNGV. CDR3 loop: CASSFRRDTQYF. The CDR3 region has the DNA TGTGCCAGCAGCTTTAGAAGAGATACGCAGTATTTT.

V usage is TRBV28 and J usage is TRBJ2-5, with D uncertain. CDR1 and CDR2 from the germline V gene are MDHEN and SYDVKM. This CDR3 has 10 amino acids. Trimming shortened V by 8 bases and J by 6 bases, and 7 bases separated the two germline ends. The CDR3 protein is CASGKQTQYF. In DNA form, the CDR3 reads TGTGCCAGCGGTAAGCAGACCCAGTACTTC.

The CDR3 sequence is CASRTQNTGELFF. For the CDR3, the DNA is TGTGCCAGCCGTACTCAGAACACCGGGGAGCTGTTTTTT. The rearrangement joins TRBV2 to TRBJ2-2; D uncertain. V dropped 8 bases and J dropped 1 base, with 8 bases sitting between them. Germline CDR1 SNHLY, CDR2 FYNNEI. CDR3 length equals 13 residues.

V and J are TRBV12-3 or TRBV12-4 and TRBJ1-3; 9 nucleotides line up with TRBD1. This CDR3 is 16 amino acids long. V was clipped by 10 bases and J by 1 base; unmatched bases: 11. CDR3 sequence reads: CATPPGTGYSGNTIYF. CDR3 DNA sequence: TGTGCCACCCCCCCCGGGACAGGGTATTCTGGAAACACCATATATTTT.

The CDR3 is CASNPNRVFLYEQYF. CDR3 DNA sequence: TGTGCCAGCAACCCGAACAGGGTATTTTTGTACGAGCAGTACTTC. This sequence joins TRBV28 and TRBJ2-7; perhaps TRBD1 as D (6 bases). The CDR3 totals 15 residues. Looked up from germline, CDR1 is MDHEN and CDR2 is SYDVKM. Trimming stripped 7 bases from V and 4 bases from J, with 20 bases between.

This clonotype was recorded only once. The CDR3 nucleotides are TGCGCCAGCAGCCCTGCCCAACTAGGAAATGAGCAGTTCTTC. Translating gives CASSPAQLGNEQFF. This rearrangement joins TRBV4-1 to TRBJ2-1, with D possibly being TRBD2 (5 bases). Looked up from germline, CDR1 is MGHRA and CDR2 is YSYEKL. The CDR3 contains 14 residues. Trimming left V 4 bases short and J 7 bases short, with 14 bases between.

The chain joins TRBV10-3 to TRBJ2-7; TRBD1 agrees at 9 bases. The CDR3 runs to 15 residues. After removal of 5 bases from V and 0 bases from J, the junction contained 5 bases not matched to a gene. Germline V gives CDR1 ENHRY, CDR2 SYGVKD. DNA of the CDR3: TGTGCCATCAGTTCCGGGACAGGGACCTCCTACGAGCAGTACTTC. Amino acid sequence: CAISSGTGTSYEQYF.